This TCR beta chain was sequenced for a study of OX40 agonist ivuxolimab in advanced cancers. Looking at the study overall: The dose of intravenous ivuxolimab that patients received every 2 weeks ranged from 0.01 to 10 mg/kg. Study-level results: Specificity for antigen went undetermined in the expanded peripheral T cells. The average count of expanded clones was higher among CD8+ T cells than among CD4+. Compared with others, partial responders at 0.1-3.0 mg/kg displayed clonal expansion among the lowest.

A word on this clone: Its matching antigen is unknown. The same CDR3 is also encoded by other DNA sequences in this sample.

TCRdb keeps only in-frame clones here, not all; method: immunoSEQ multiplex PCR. Here the sample spans tens of thousands of clones, roughly 91% being singletons. This CDR3 has 14 residues. Germline assignment: CDR1 MNHEY and CDR2 SMNVEV (reference sequence). V gave up 8 bases and J gave up 7 bases, with 20 bases separating them. Sequences were derived from CD4+ or CD8+ T cells sorted from blood, sampled in a trial of the OX40 agonist ivuxolimab. The sequence came from an adult with an advanced solid tumor such as melanoma, head and neck, liver or kidney cancer. The chain recombines TRBV27 with TRBJ1-2; tentatively, D is TRBD1 (6 bases). The CDR3 coding sequence is TGTGCCAGCTCTCCGGGACACCGCTTGGGTGGCTACACCTTC. This gives the protein CASSPGHRLGGYTF.